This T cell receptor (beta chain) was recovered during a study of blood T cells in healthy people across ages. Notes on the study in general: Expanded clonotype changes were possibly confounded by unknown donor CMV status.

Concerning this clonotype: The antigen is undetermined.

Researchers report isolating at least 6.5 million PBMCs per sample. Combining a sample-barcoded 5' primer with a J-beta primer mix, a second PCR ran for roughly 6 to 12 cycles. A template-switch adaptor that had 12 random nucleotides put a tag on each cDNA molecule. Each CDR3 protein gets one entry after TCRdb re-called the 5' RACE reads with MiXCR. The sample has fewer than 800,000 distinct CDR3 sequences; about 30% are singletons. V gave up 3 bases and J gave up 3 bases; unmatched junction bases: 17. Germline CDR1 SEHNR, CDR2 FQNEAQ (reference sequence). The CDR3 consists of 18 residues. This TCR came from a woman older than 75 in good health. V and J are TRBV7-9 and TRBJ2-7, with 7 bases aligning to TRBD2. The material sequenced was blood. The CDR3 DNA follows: TGTGCCAGCAGCTTGGGGGGGATAGGGACCGGGATTCTCTACGAGCAGTACTTC. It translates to CASSLGGIGTGILYEQYF. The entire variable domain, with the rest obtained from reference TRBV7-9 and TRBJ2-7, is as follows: DTGVSQNPRHKITKRGQNVTFRCDPISEHNRLYWYRQTLGQGPEFLTYFQNEAQLEKSRLLSDRFSAERPKGSFSTLEIQRTEQGDSAMYLCASSLGGIGTGILYEQYFGPGTRLTVT.